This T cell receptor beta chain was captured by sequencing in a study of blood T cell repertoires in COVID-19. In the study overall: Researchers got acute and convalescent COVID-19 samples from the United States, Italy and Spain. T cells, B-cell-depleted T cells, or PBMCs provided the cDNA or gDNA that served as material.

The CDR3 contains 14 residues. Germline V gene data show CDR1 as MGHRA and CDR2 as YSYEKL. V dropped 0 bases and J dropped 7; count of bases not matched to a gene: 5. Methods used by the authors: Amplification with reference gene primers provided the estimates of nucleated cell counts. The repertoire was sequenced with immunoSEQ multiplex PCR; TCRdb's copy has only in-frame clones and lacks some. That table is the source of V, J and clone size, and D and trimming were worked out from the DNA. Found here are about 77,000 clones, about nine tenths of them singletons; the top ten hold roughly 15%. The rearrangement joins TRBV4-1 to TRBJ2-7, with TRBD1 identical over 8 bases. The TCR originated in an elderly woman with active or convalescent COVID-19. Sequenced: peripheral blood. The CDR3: CASSQDDRGWEQYF. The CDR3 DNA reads TGCGCCAGCAGCCAAGACGACAGGGGTTGGGAGCAGTACTTC.